Following are 32 T cell receptor beta chains from one sample sequenced in a study of T cells in Graves' hyperthyroidism and ophthalmopathy. Amplification targeted TCR beta CDR3 regions from RNA transcripts. The HTBI primer set was used in a first-round RT-PCR of the TCR CDR3. From the multiplex PCR reads, TCRdb called clonotypes with MiXCR, one entry per CDR3 protein. This table holds approximately 510,000 distinct CDR3 sequences, 46% found once. Sequencing was done on a sample of peripheral blood or thyroid tissue (not recorded which). The receptors were gathered from an adult woman with Graves' disease, either hyperthyroidism or ophthalmopathy (not recorded which).

This chain links TRBV6-1 with TRBJ1-1; D remains unclear. The germline CDR1 and CDR2 sequences are MNHNS and SASEGT. V dropped 10 bases and J dropped 3 bases, with 15 bases sitting between them. The CDR3 is 13 amino acids. The CDR3 region has the DNA TGTGCCACCCTACTGGGGTTGGACACTGAAGCTTTCTTT. Encoded protein: CATLLGLDTEAFF.

DNA of the CDR3: TGCACCACAGGACCGAGTAGACACTATGGCTACACCTTC. As protein: CTTGPSRHYGYTF. The chain couples TRBV20-1 to TRBJ1-2; D might be TRBD1 (5 bases). The CDR3 length is 13 residues. Germline values: CDR1 DFQATT, CDR2 SNEGSKA (reference sequence).

This clonotype appeared a few times. The chain's CDR3 is CSATRQGYGYTF. The CDR3 DNA follows: TGCAGTGCTACCAGACAGGGGTATGGCTACACCTTC. The chain links TRBV20-1 to TRBJ1-2, with 8 bases lining up with TRBD1. Trimming took 4 bases from V and 5 from J; bases not matched to a gene: 3. The CDR3 length is 12 residues. Germline lookup yields CDR1 DFQATT and CDR2 SNEGSKA (reference sequence).

The chain uses TRBV29-1 and TRBJ1-1; D is unresolved. This CDR3 comprises 8 residues. Trimming took 8 bases from V and 11 from J, leaving 9 bases between them. Germline loops: CDR1 SQVTM, CDR2 ANQGSEA. The CDR3 loop is CSLEAAFF. The CDR3 DNA reads TGCAGCTTAGAGGCGGCTTTCTTT.

This clonotype came up a few times. The chain couples TRBV10-3 to TRBJ1-3, with D unclear. The germline V gene encodes CDR1 ENHRY and CDR2 SYGVKD. This CDR3 is built from 17 residues. V lost 3 bases to trimming and J lost 4 bases, with 19 bases between them. CDR3 in DNA: TGTGCCATCAGTGAAATTATTTCGGGAGAGTACGGAAACACCATATATTTT. Translation: CAISEIISGEYGNTIYF.

This clonotype appeared a few times. Mismatch with germline at one junction end may stem from a read error. This chain links TRBV14 with TRBJ1-6, with 11 bases aligning to TRBD1. Germline CDR1 and CDR2: SGHDN and FVKESK. This CDR3 spans 14 amino acids. The CDR3 loop is CASTPSAGQGALYF. The CDR3 region has the DNA TGTGCCAGCACCCCTTCGGCCGGACAGGGGGCTCTTTACTTT.

V usage is TRBV7-2 and J usage is TRBJ1-1; D remains unclear. CDR1 is SGHTA and CDR2 is FQGNSA in the germline V gene. V was clipped by 5 bases and J by 6 bases, with 16 bases between them. This CDR3 comprises 14 residues. The CDR3 nucleotides are TGTGCCAGCAGCAAACGGACGCCGCAGGCTGAAGCTTTCTTT. It is translated as CASSKRTPQAEAFF. The whole variable domain, filled in from reference TRBV7-2 and TRBJ1-1, reads GAGVSQSPSNKVTEKGKDVELRCDPISGHTALYWYRQSLGQGLEFLIYFQGNSAPDKSGLPSDRFSAERTGGSVSTLTIQRTQQEDSAVYLCASSKRTPQAEAFFGQGTRLTVV.

This clonotype appeared a few times. V is TRBV14 and J is TRBJ2-5, with TRBD2 matching 7 bases. Germline V gives CDR1 SGHDN, CDR2 FVKESK. Germline trimming cut 5 bases from V and 4 bases from J; bases unmatched to any gene: 10. The CDR3 is 15 amino acids. This CDR3 reads CASSTGTTVGETQYF. The DNA of the CDR3 is TGTGCCAGCAGCACCGGGACTACGGTGGGAGAGACCCAGTACTTC.

The CDR3 DNA sequence: TGCAGTGCAGGGACTAGCGGGAGTACCCAGTACTTC. This gives the protein CSAGTSGSTQYF. This rearrangement joins TRBV20-1 to TRBJ2-5; 14 nucleotides agree with TRBD2. The CDR3 contains 12 residues. Germline V gene data show CDR1 as DFQATT and CDR2 as SNEGSKA (reference sequence). The V segment lost 6 bases and the J segment 8 bases; nucleotides outside the gene matches: 2.

In its sample, this clonotype was seen once. The chain employs TRBV11-2 and TRBJ2-7, with D possibly matching TRBD2 (6 bases). CDR1 is SGHAT, CDR2 FQNNGV, per germline. There are 15 residues in the CDR3. The ends were cut back, 5 bases at V and 2 bases at J, with 16 bases in the middle. In DNA, the CDR3 is TGTGCCAGCAGCATTAACCGGGGGATGACCTACGAGCAGTACTTC. This gives the protein CASSINRGMTYEQYF.

This rearrangement joins TRBV13 to TRBJ1-2; TRBD1 aligns across 8 bases. Germline CDR1 reads PRHDT; CDR2 reads FYEKMQ (reference sequence). V lost 5 bases and J lost 3; bases outside the gene matches: 11. The CDR3 length is 16 residues. CDR3 bases: TGTGCCAGCAGCCTTCACCCGACAGGGGATGACTATGGCTACACCTTC. Encoded protein: CASSLHPTGDDYGYTF. The full variable domain, in which reference TRBV13 and TRBJ1-2 provide the parts outside the CDR3, is AAGVIQSPRHLIKEKRETATLKCYPIPRHDTVYWYQQGPGQDPQFLISFYEKMQSDKGSIPDRFSAQQFSDYHSELNMSSLELGDSALYFCASSLHPTGDDYGYTFGSGTRLTVV.

The sample holds many counts of this clonotype. J is TRBJ2-5 and V is TRBV15; no clear D. Germline V gives CDR1 LNHNV, CDR2 YYDKDF (reference sequence). This CDR3 has 15 amino acids. Trimming left V 1 base short and J 3 bases short, with 12 bases between. The CDR3 reads CATSRGRLLKETQYF. Here the CDR3 DNA reads TGTGCCACCAGCAGAGGAAGGCTCCTAAAAGAGACCCAGTACTTC.

This clonotype showed up just a few times. The J gene is TRBJ2-5, the V gene TRBV20-1; possible D gene TRBD2, 6 bases. The CDR3 has 13 amino acids. The germline CDR1 and CDR2 sequences are DFQATT and SNEGSKA (reference sequence). Deletions cut 3 bases from V and 9 bases from J, with 17 bases between. This CDR3 reads CSASGWGEEPQYF. CDR3 coding DNA: TGCAGTGCTAGCGGGTGGGGGGAGGAGCCCCAGTACTTC.

The rearrangement uses TRBV15 and TRBJ1-2; 7 bases are a match to TRBD1. V was clipped by 4 bases and J by 2 bases; unmatched bases: 7. Per germline, CDR1 LNHNV and CDR2 YYDKDF (reference sequence). The CDR3 has 15 amino acids. Written as DNA, the CDR3 is TGTGCCACCAGCACCGGGACAGTGGGAAACTATGGCTACACCTTC. It yields the protein CATSTGTVGNYGYTF.

This clonotype occurred many times. The chain uses TRBV29-1 and TRBJ2-5, with 8 bases that match TRBD1. The germline CDR1 and CDR2 sequences are SQVTM and ANQGSEA. V shed 4 bases and J 5 bases; nucleotides not matched to a gene: 6. The CDR3 contains 13 residues. CDR3 DNA sequence: TGCAGCGTTGTAGGACAGGGACGGGAGACCCAGTACTTC. Its protein product is CSVVGQGRETQYF. Filled out from reference TRBV29-1 and TRBJ2-5, the complete variable domain reads SAVISQKPSRDICQRGTSLTIQCQVDSQVTMMFWYRQQPGQSLTLIATANQGSEATYESGFVIDKFPISRPNLTFSTLTVSNMSPEDSSIYLCSVVGQGRETQYFGPGTRLLVL.

The rearrangement joins TRBV29-1 to TRBJ2-5; weak D call: TRBD1 (6 bases). Trimming stripped 2 bases from V and 0 bases from J, with 10 bases between. Germline assignment: CDR1 SQVTM and CDR2 ANQGSEA. CDR3 length equals 14 residues. The CDR3 DNA sequence: TGCAGCGTTGAATATCGACAGGACCAAGAGACCCAGTACTTC. This gives the protein CSVEYRQDQETQYF.

This clonotype has just a few counts. The rearrangement joins TRBV15 to TRBJ2-5; 9 bases agree with TRBD1. This CDR3 contains 14 residues. Germline V gene sequence: CDR1 LNHNV, CDR2 YYDKDF (reference sequence). Trimming cost V 3 bases and J 5 bases; bases outside gene matches: 4. This chain's CDR3 is CATSSTGGWETQYF. DNA of the CDR3: TGTGCCACCAGCAGTACAGGGGGCTGGGAGACCCAGTACTTC.

This clonotype appeared a few times. The chain links TRBV5-4 to TRBJ2-5; D is uncertain. Germline V gives CDR1 SGHNT, CDR2 YYREEE (reference sequence). V was shortened by 2 bases and J by 2 bases, with 13 bases between the two germline ends. CDR3 length equals 15 residues. This CDR3 reads CASSLGERQQETQYF. The CDR3 DNA is TGTGCCAGCAGCTTAGGTGAGAGGCAACAAGAGACCCAGTACTTC.

This clonotype was observed at least ten times. The CDR3: CASSGGVPFVREKLFF. The CDR3 DNA is TGTGCCAGCAGTGGGGGGGTTCCGTTTGTACGTGAAAAACTGTTTTTT. V gene TRBV25-1 combines with J gene TRBJ1-4, with D tentatively TRBD1 (5 bases). Trimming shortened V by 4 bases and J by 7 bases, and 19 bases separated the two germline ends. The CDR3 is 16 residues long. Germline V gives CDR1 MGHDK, CDR2 SYGVNS. Full variable domain (missing parts from reference TRBV25-1 and TRBJ1-4): EADIYQTPRYLVIGTGKKITLECSQTMGHDKMYWYQQDPGMELHLIHYSYGVNSTEKGDLSSESTVSRIRTEHFPLTLESARPSHTSQYLCASSGGVPFVREKLFFGSGTQLSVL.

Many counts were recorded for this clonotype. The chain is built from TRBV29-1 and TRBJ1-1; TRBD1 is a possible D gene (6 bases). Germline assignment: CDR1 SQVTM and CDR2 ANQGSEA. V was cut by 4 bases and J by 5 bases, with 17 bases left in between. This CDR3 comprises 14 residues. CDR3 nucleotides: TGCAGCGTTGGCTCTTACAGGGTAGGGACTGAAGCTTTCTTT. Its translation: CSVGSYRVGTEAFF.

V usage is TRBV5-1 and J usage is TRBJ2-7, with unresolved D. Germline V gene data show CDR1 as SGHRS and CDR2 as YFSETQ. CDR3 length: 18 residues. V was shortened by 0 bases and J by 4 bases, with 23 bases between the two germline ends. CDR3 nucleotide sequence: TGCGCCAGCAGCTTGGGTTTTAATTTTGAACCCTCAGCATACGAGCAGTACTTC. It yields the protein CASSLGFNFEPSAYEQYF. Full variable domain (remainder filled in from reference TRBV5-1 and TRBJ2-7): KAGVTQTPRYLIKTRGQQVTLSCSPISGHRSVSWYQQTPGQGLQFLFEYFSETQRNKGNFPGRFSGRQFSNSRSEMNVSTLELGDSALYLCASSLGFNFEPSAYEQYFGPGTRLTVT.

A single count supports this clonotype. The chain combines TRBV29-1 with TRBJ2-3, with 7 bases that match TRBD2. This CDR3 has 16 amino acids. The germline V gene has CDR1 SQVTM and CDR2 ANQGSEA. Trimming at V came to 6 bases and at J to 8 bases, leaving 20 bases not matched to a gene. The DNA for the CDR3 is TGCAGCGTGGGGGGGGTGATGCGGGAGCCCTTGGGTACGCAGTATTTT. As protein: CSVGGVMREPLGTQYF.

In this sample, this clonotype turned up a few times. The chain employs TRBV10-3 and TRBJ1-5, with a tentative D call TRBD1 (5 bases). V lost 11 bases and J 2 bases, leaving 13 bases between the germline ends. The CDR3 spans 13 residues. Germline V gene sequence: CDR1 ENHRY, CDR2 SYGVKD. CDR3 loop: CAAGGVGNQPQHF. DNA of the CDR3: TGTGCCGCAGGAGGGGTAGGCAATCAGCCCCAGCATTTT.

This clonotype has at least ten counts. This chain connects TRBV20-1 to TRBJ1-5; no clear D. Germline V lookup: CDR1 DFQATT, CDR2 SNEGSKA (reference sequence). Trimming removed 3 bases from V and 4 bases from J, with 10 bases in between. The CDR3 totals 13 residues. In DNA, the CDR3 is TGCAGTGCTAGTGTGGCGGGGAATCAGCCCCAGCATTTT. Translating it yields CSASVAGNQPQHF.

The chain couples TRBV2 to TRBJ1-5, with D uncertain. This CDR3 is built from 13 residues. V dropped 4 bases and J dropped 11 bases, with 15 bases sitting between them. The germline gives CDR1 SNHLY, CDR2 FYNNEI. CDR3 sequence: CASSGEIQETQHF. CDR3 sequence (DNA): TGTGCCAGCAGTGGAGAAATCCAAGAGACCCAGCATTTT.

This clonotype has a count of ten or more. J is TRBJ1-2 and V is TRBV11-2; D is perhaps TRBD1 (5 bases). CDR1 and CDR2 from the germline V gene are SGHAT and FQNNGV. This CDR3 spans 13 amino acids. V lost 4 bases to trimming and J lost 10 bases, with 16 bases between them. CDR3 protein: CASSWGEGRNYTF. The DNA of the CDR3 is TGTGCCAGCAGCTGGGGGGAGGGGCGAAACTACACCTTC.

This clonotype has ten or more counts. V is TRBV12-3 or TRBV12-4 and J is TRBJ1-2; D is uncertain. The CDR3 totals 14 residues. V lost 4 bases to trimming and J lost 2 bases, with 11 bases between them. The CDR3, as DNA: TGTGCCAGCAGTTCATCGGCCAAGAACTATGGCTACACCTTC. Protein sequence: CASSSSAKNYGYTF.

This clonotype came up many times. The chain uses TRBV20-1 and TRBJ2-5, with a tentative D call TRBD2 (5 bases). The CDR3 sequence is 15 residues long. V lost 2 bases, J lost 4 bases, and 17 bases lay in between. Germline loops: CDR1 DFQATT, CDR2 SNEGSKA (reference sequence). Here the CDR3 DNA reads TGCAGTGCTAGAAAAACCGGGAAACAGAGAGAGACCCAGTACTTC. This sequence encodes CSARKTGKQRETQYF.

A word on this clonotype: The junction departs from germline at one end; a sequencing error may be responsible. V usage is TRBV12-3 or TRBV12-4 and J usage is TRBJ2-5; D ambiguous. The CDR3 is 14 amino acids. CDR3 DNA: TGTGCCAGCAGTTTGGGTGTGATATTGGAGACCCAATACTTC. It is translated as CASSLGVILETQYF.

Ten or more counts support this clonotype. V and J are TRBV20-1 and TRBJ1-3, with 7 bases identical to TRBD1. CDR3 length: 14 residues. CDR1 and CDR2 from the germline V gene are DFQATT and SNEGSKA (reference sequence). Unmatched junction bases numbered 9, after V lost 6 bases and J lost 4 bases. CDR3 in DNA: TGCAGTGCAACCAGGGGGTCGGGGGGAAACACCATATATTTT. Protein: CSATRGSGGNTIYF.

The sample holds a few counts of this clonotype. The rearrangement joins TRBV28 to TRBJ1-2, with 7 bases lining up with TRBD1. The germline CDR1 and CDR2 sequences are MDHEN and SYDVKM. The CDR3 covers 15 residues. Trimming at V came to 6 bases and at J to 9 bases, leaving 16 bases not matched to a gene. The CDR3 region is CASSPPTGARSSYTF. The DNA of the CDR3 is TGTGCCAGCAGCCCCCCTACAGGGGCCCGCTCAAGCTACACCTTC.

Here the CDR3 reads CASSSDPADGYTF. The CDR3 DNA is TGTGCCAGCAGTTCGGACCCTGCCGACGGCTACACCTTC. The rearrangement uses TRBV6-1 and TRBJ1-2; no reliable D call. The V end lost 5 bases, the J end lost 8 bases, and 15 bases lay between the germline ends. This CDR3 is built from 13 residues. Germline V gene sequence: CDR1 MNHNS, CDR2 SASEGT.